This T cell receptor (beta chain) was identified in a study of regulatory T cells in long-lasting Graves disease. Study-wide results and limits: Persistent disease preferred TRBV28, TRBJ1-2 and TRBJ2-5; new disease, TRBV20-1 and TRBJ2-1. Comparison showed that persistent patients shared more public clonotypes (about 2,600) than new patients (966).

Arm-PCR of CDR3 regions and iRepertoire HTBI primers were used to build TCR beta libraries. TCRdb re-called the multiplex PCR reads through MiXCR, storing one row per CDR3 protein. The sample carries under 250,000 distinct CDR3 sequences, around 20% recorded once. Germline CDR1 LNHDA, CDR2 SQIVND (reference sequence). This CDR3 has 16 residues. The V segment lost 9 bases and the J segment 6 bases; nucleotides outside the gene matches: 16. This clonotype was recorded at least ten times. Its specificity is not known. Time point defined: newly diagnosed GD, antithyroid drugs for less than 3 months. PBMC RNA served as the TCR library source.

The chain carries TRBV19 and TRBJ1-2; 10 bases are a match to TRBD1. The sequencing here drew on peripheral blood mononuclear cells (PBMCs), taken at new diagnosis, from a patient treated with antithyroid drugs. This clonotype was obtained from a female donor with Graves disease. The CDR3 here is CASRRWTGGYLDGYTF. CDR3 in DNA: TGTGCCAGCCGTCGGTGGACAGGGGGATACTTGGATGGCTACACCTTC.